These T cell receptor beta chains were read from a single sample in a study of T-cell reconstitution after alpha-beta-depleted transplantation in children. From the PCR reads, TCRdb called clonotypes with MiXCR, one entry per CDR3 protein. In the table there are around 490,000 distinct CDR3 sequences, roughly 11% of which are singletons. Material: PBMCs, mostly from graft donor cells, obtained 180 days after TCRalphabeta/CD19-depleted stem cell transplant. These TCRs come from a female patient aged 2 to 10 who had a stem cell transplant for aplastic anemia, so the T cells may come from the graft donor. Both conserved end residues are part of each CDR3. Rows give clone size only sometimes, using once, few, many, or a class for an expanded clone.

V gene,clone size,J gene,CDR3 protein
TRBV4-3,few,TRBJ2-7,CASSQGFGTSSYEQYF
TRBV9,-,TRBJ2-1,CASSLQMGQPNEQFF
TRBV9,-,TRBJ2-1,CASSVGGVGSRSYNEQFF
TRBV28,few,TRBJ2-1,CASSGLGNEQFF
TRBV6-1,-,TRBJ1-6,CASRLGSSYISPLHF
TRBV4-3,-,TRBJ1-2,CASSQDWGNGYGYTF
TRBV20-1,few,TRBJ2-7,CSARDHELGGYEQYF
TRBV6-1,-,TRBJ2-5,CASSEASGEETQYF
TRBV7-2,few,TRBJ2-3,CASSLGGAGGADTQYF
TRBV7-2,few,TRBJ2-3,CASSSRQGPDTQYF
TRBV28,few,TRBJ2-7,CASREQLSYEQYF
TRBV5-1,-,TRBJ2-1,CASMGGLAGVYEQFF
TRBV21-1,few,TRBJ1-2,CASSEMEGVPINYGYTF
TRBV12-3/TRBV12-4,few,TRBJ1-2,CASSRRGVRHYGYTF
TRBV6-5,-,TRBJ2-1,CASSYLTSGSVGEQFF
TRBV11-2,few,TRBJ2-1,CASSPGLGHPSRSSSNEQFF
TRBV6-5,-,TRBJ2-7,CASSSDRGNSYEQYF
TRBV7-8,few,TRBJ2-5,CASSRWDRRGEETQYF
TRBV5-1,-,TRBJ2-2,CASSPGHLPWELFF
TRBV12-3/TRBV12-4,many,TRBJ2-1,CASSLGRFSYNEQFF
TRBV29-1,-,TRBJ1-2,CSVDPGDTGYGYTF
TRBV15,-,TRBJ2-7,CATSRDIPYEQYF
TRBV9,-,TRBJ2-5,CASSPMLGPQETQYF
TRBV28,-,TRBJ2-7,CASSQSTYEQYF
TRBV5-1,few,TRBJ2-1,CASSSGLAVAYNEQFF
TRBV6-1,few,TRBJ1-1,CASRPGRNTEAFF
TRBV7-2,few,TRBJ1-5,CASSLVGDRGQPQHF
TRBV29-1,many,TRBJ2-3,CSVTGTKTITDTQYF
TRBV27,-,TRBJ1-1,CASSSGPLSLNTEAFF
TRBV12-3/TRBV12-4,few,TRBJ1-5,CASSYSRTEPYSNQPQHF
TRBV25-1,-,TRBJ1-1,CASSEWGASNTEAFF
TRBV20-1,few,TRBJ1-5,CSARRAERDQPQHF
TRBV4-1,few,TRBJ2-1,CASSQDFRLAAPEQFF
TRBV7-9,few,TRBJ2-1,CASSPGGGPNEQFF
TRBV28,many,TRBJ2-7,CASSLWRAVYEQYF
TRBV9,few,TRBJ1-5,CASSVGDSNQPQHF
TRBV6-2/TRBV6-3,many,TRBJ1-3,CASSPWTDSGNTIYF
TRBV6-2/TRBV6-3,many,TRBJ2-3,CASRYRDSPKDTQYF
TRBV20-1,few,TRBJ2-3,CSARDPDRGSFADTQYF
TRBV7-2,few,TRBJ2-1,CASSLGGGRALRNEQFF
TRBV7-9,few,TRBJ2-3,CASSLRTGGPTTDTQYF
TRBV27,few,TRBJ2-7,CASSFGAGETYEQYF
TRBV6-1,few,TRBJ2-5,CASSSQGTFPQETQYF
TRBV28,-,TRBJ2-5,CASSFSFETQYF
TRBV7-8,-,TRBJ2-4,CASSPVPGVRNIQYF
TRBV25-1,many,TRBJ1-2,CASASYGAHGYTF
TRBV19,-,TRBJ1-1,CASSTGGMNTEAFF
TRBV5-1,many,TRBJ2-5,CASSYRAGEGETQYF
TRBV28,-,TRBJ2-1,CASHGARDNEQFF
TRBV20-1,-,TRBJ2-4,CSARGFGREAKNIQYF
TRBV5-6,many,TRBJ2-2,CASSLDRAYTGELFF